A selection of T cell receptor beta chains follows, all from one sample in a study of tumor-infiltrating lymphocytes in primary liver carcinoma. One entry per CDR3 protein results from TCRdb running MiXCR on the multiplex PCR reads. The sample records more than 40,000 distinct CDR3 sequences, 55% to 75% being singletons. Sequencing input: liver tumor tissue from sampling region 5. These receptors originate from a man aged 35-49 years with primary liver carcinoma and hepatitis B virus infection. CDR3s include the opening cysteine and the closing phenylalanine or tryptophan. Fields, in order: V gene, clone size, J gene, D gene, CDR3 DNA, CDR3 protein. The D gene is left open where the match is weak. A row's size may be missing; if present it is once, few, many or a size class.

TRBV7-9	many	TRBJ2-1	.	TGTGCCAGCAGCTTAGATCAAAGCTTCGATGAGCAGTTCTTC	CASSLDQSFDEQFF
TRBV6-2/TRBV6-3	many	TRBJ2-7	TRBD2	TGTGCCAGTACTAGCGGGAACTCCTACGAGCAGTACTTC	CASTSGNSYEQYF
TRBV6-5	many	TRBJ2-6	.	TGTGCCAGCAGTCGAGAAGCTGGGGCCAACGTCCTGACTTTC	CASSREAGANVLTF
TRBV11-2	.	TRBJ2-7	.	TGTGCCAGCAGCTTAGAGGGTGGAGTTTCCGCCTTCGAGCAGAACTTC	CASSLEGGVSAFEQNF
TRBV5-1	many	TRBJ2-7	TRBD1	TGCGCCAGCAGAGCGGGACAGGGGTACGAGCAGTACTTC	CASRAGQGYEQYF
TRBV29-1	.	TRBJ1-2	.	TGCAGCGTTTCCCCAGGGGCGGATGGCTATACCTTC	CSVSPGADGYTF
TRBV29-1	.	TRBJ2-7	.	TGTAGCATCCGACCTCAAGACGCTTCCTACGAGCAGTACTTC	CSIRPQDASYEQYF
TRBV6-6	.	TRBJ2-3	.	TGTGCCAGCGGTTGGGAGCGAGGTACGCAGTATTTT	CASGWERGTQYF
TRBV12-3/TRBV12-4	once	TRBJ2-3	TRBD2	TGTGTCAGCAGTTTAGGTGCGGGAGGCTCAGGTACGCAGTATTTT	CVSSLGAGGSGTQYF
TRBV5-4	.	TRBJ2-5	TRBD2	TGTGCCAGCACCTCTAGGACTAGCGCGAGTGGAGAGACCCAGTACTTC	CASTSRTSASGETQYF
TRBV19	many	TRBJ1-1	.	TGTGCCAGTAAACGGTTGAACACTGAAGCTTTCTTT	CASKRLNTEAFF
TRBV12-3/TRBV12-4	.	TRBJ2-5	.	TGTGCCAGCAGCGTATCGGGAACATGCTGTGAGACCCAGTACTTT	CASSVSGTCCETQYF
TRBV12-5	.	TRBJ2-1	TRBD2	TGTGCTAGTGGTTTGGTACCCGGGACTAGCGCCGTCTATTACTATGAGCAGTTCTTC	CASGLVPGTSAVYYYEQFF
TRBV12-3/TRBV12-4	many	TRBJ2-7	TRBD2	TGTGCCAGCGGACTAGCAGACTCCTACGAGCAGTACTTC	CASGLADSYEQYF
TRBV29-1	.	TRBJ2-2	.	TGCAGTGCGTGGCGGGTAAACACCGTGGAACTGTTATTT	CSAWRVNTVELLF
TRBV29-1	.	TRBJ1-2	.	TGCAGCGTTACTGCCGAGACAGACCTTAACTATGGCTACACCTTC	CSVTAETDLNYGYTF
TRBV11-2	many	TRBJ2-1	TRBD2	TGTGCCAGCAGCTGGACTAGCGGGATTGATGAGCAGTTCTTC	CASSWTSGIDEQFF
TRBV29-1	.	TRBJ2-1	TRBD2	TGCGGCGTTGAACCCATGACTAGCGGGACCTACATTGAGCAGTTCTTC	CGVEPMTSGTYIEQFF
TRBV2	.	TRBJ2-1	.	TGTGCCACCCTAGTACCCGAGCTGATTAGCTCCTACAATGAGCAGTTCTTC	CATLVPELISSYNEQFF
TRBV6-5	once	TRBJ2-7	TRBD2	TGTGCCACCAGTACCCTAGCGGGAGCTCCCCACGAGCAGTACTTC	CATSTLAGAPHEQYF
TRBV6-1	once	TRBJ2-7	.	TGTGCCAGCAGCGAAGGCCAGGCAGGCCCCCCCTACGAACAGTACTTC	CASSEGQAGPPYEQYF
TRBV2	once	TRBJ2-1	.	TGTGCCAGCAGTCGCGGACGCGTTTTACCCCCCGATGAGCAGTTCTTC	CASSRGRVLPPDEQFF
TRBV6-5	.	TRBJ2-5	.	TGTGCCAACAGTTACTCGGGCAGGGTTGAGACCCAGTACTTT	CANSYSGRVETQYF
TRBV6-5	.	TRBJ1-1	.	TGTGCCAGCAGCATGCGGGATGCTGAAGCTTTCTTT	CASSMRDAEAFF
TRBV11-2	few	TRBJ2-7	.	TGCGACAGCAGCTTAAGGATATCGGGAGAGCTCGAGCAGTACTTC	CDSSLRISGELEQYF
TRBV6-1	.	TRBJ2-3	TRBD2	TGTACCAGCAGTCAATTAGCGGGTTTAACCACAAAGACGCAGTATTTT	CTSSQLAGLTTKTQYF
TRBV4-2	many	TRBJ1-4	.	TGTGCCAGCAGCCAAGGCGACCAGGGAGGTGAAAAACTGTTTTTT	CASSQGDQGGEKLFF